Shown below are 16 T cell receptor beta chains from a single sample sequenced in a study of T cells in localized non-small cell lung cancer. Produced via immunoSEQ multiplex PCR; TCRdb's table is partial and in-frame only. This sample yields 50,000 to 70,000 clones, of which roughly nine tenths are seen a single time; 15% to 20% belongs to the top ten. The sequences come from peripheral blood, collected before any cancer treatment. The origin of the receptors is a man between 40 and 69 years old with stage I lung adenocarcinoma.

This clone has just a few counts. This specimen includes other DNA sequences encoding the same CDR3. V gene TRBV11-2 combines with J gene TRBJ1-1; D is unclear. Germline CDR1 reads SGHAT; CDR2 reads FQNNGV. The CDR3 has 13 residues. Deletions cut 0 bases from V and 3 bases from J, with 5 bases between. CDR3 amino acids: CASSLDVDTEAFF. The CDR3 DNA follows: TGTGCCAGCAGCTTAGATGTAGACACTGAAGCTTTCTTT.

This chain connects TRBV2 to TRBJ2-7, with D hard to call. The CDR3 totals 11 residues. Germline V gives CDR1 SNHLY, CDR2 FYNNEI. With 6 bases removed from V and 6 bases from J, the gap between germline ends came to 9 bases. CDR3 DNA sequence: TGTGCCAGCAGGGTCGGCCCCGAGCAGTACTTC. Translation gives CASRVGPEQYF.

V gene TRBV5-1 combines with J gene TRBJ2-5; D is possibly TRBD2 (6 bases). With 5 bases removed from V and 0 bases from J, the gap between germline ends came to 11 bases. Germline values: CDR1 SGHRS, CDR2 YFSETQ. The length of the CDR3 is 14 residues. In nucleotides, the CDR3 is TGCGCCAGCAGGGTGGGACTGTACCAAGAGACCCAGTACTTC. Encoded protein: CASRVGLYQETQYF.

This clone was picked up a small number of times. V usage is TRBV28 and J usage is TRBJ2-3; TRBD2 matches 9 bases. Losses at the gene ends were 9 bases for V and 1 base for J; bases not matched to a gene: 2. CDR1 is MDHEN, CDR2 SYDVKM, per germline. CDR3 length equals 13 residues. CDR3 region: CASWTSGTDTQYF. CDR3 DNA sequence: TGTGCCAGTTGGACTAGCGGCACAGATACGCAGTATTTT.

The CDR3 DNA reads TGTGCCAGCAGCTTTTATGCATCTGGGGACTATGGCTACACCTTC. Its translation: CASSFYASGDYGYTF. The rearrangement links TRBV5-5 to TRBJ1-2; D is ambiguous. Germline loops: CDR1 SGHKS, CDR2 YYEKEE (reference sequence). The CDR3 totals 15 residues. V lost 2 bases and J 3 bases, leaving 14 bases between the germline ends.

This clone was observed at least ten times. The rearrangement uses TRBV5-4 and TRBJ2-7; 11 bases agree with TRBD2. The V and J ends lost 10 bases and 0 bases, in that order; junction bases with no gene match: 12. The V gene's germline CDR1 is SGHNT and CDR2 YYREEE (reference sequence). The CDR3 length is 16 residues. The CDR3 loop is CASSQTGLAASYEQYF. The DNA for the CDR3 is TGTGCCTCCAGCCAGACGGGACTAGCGGCCTCCTACGAGCAGTACTTC. Variable domain in full (rest from reference TRBV5-4 and TRBJ2-7): ETGVTQSPTHLIKTRGQQVTLRCSSQSGHNTVSWYQQALGQGPQFIFQYYREEENGRGNFPPRFSGLQFPNYSSELNVNALELDDSALYLCASSQTGLAASYEQYFGPGTRLTVT.

This chain joins TRBV7-6 and TRBJ2-7; D call uncertain. Trimming took 5 bases from V and 2 from J, leaving 13 bases between them. Germline CDR1 reads SGHVS; CDR2 reads FNYEAQ. CDR3 length: 14 amino acids. CDR3: CASSTEPSAYEQYF. Here the CDR3 DNA reads TGTGCCAGCAGCACAGAGCCATCCGCCTACGAGCAGTACTTC.

V is TRBV19 and J is TRBJ2-3, with a possible D match to TRBD1 (5 bases). The CDR3 runs to 13 residues. Germline lookup yields CDR1 LNHDA and CDR2 SQIVND (reference sequence). The germline V and J ends were trimmed by 8 bases and 4 bases, with 13 bases remaining between them. CDR3 nucleotide sequence: TGTGCCAGTTCGCAGGGTCTCGCAGATACGCAGTATTTT. It translates to CASSQGLADTQYF. The entire variable domain, with the rest obtained from reference TRBV19 and TRBJ2-3, is as follows: DGGITQSPKYLFRKEGQNVTLSCEQNLNHDAMYWYRQDPGQGLRLIYYSQIVNDFQKGDIAEGYSVSREKKESFPLTVTSAQKNPTAFYLCASSQGLADTQYFGPGTRLTVL.

The chain combines TRBV5-8 with TRBJ2-1; 8 nucleotides align to TRBD2. Germline CDR1 SGHTS, CDR2 YDEGEE. The junction had 2 bases not matched to a gene; V was cut back by 3 bases and J by 0 bases. The CDR3 runs 15 residues. Here the CDR3 reads CASSSGTSSYNEQFF. The CDR3 DNA reads TGTGCCAGCAGCTCCGGGACTAGCTCCTACAATGAGCAGTTCTTC.

The chain employs TRBV25-1 and TRBJ2-1, with TRBD1 as a possible D gene (5 bases). The V gene's germline CDR1 is MGHDK and CDR2 SYGVNS. The germline V and J ends were trimmed by 5 bases and 11 bases, with 16 bases remaining between them. The CDR3 has 13 amino acids. The CDR3 spells CASSRKGAPKQFF. For the CDR3, the DNA is TGTGCCAGCAGTCGGAAAGGGGCCCCGAAGCAGTTCTTC.

The chain is built from TRBV4-1 and TRBJ2-7; 7 bases align to TRBD2. CDR1 and CDR2 from the germline V gene are MGHRA and YSYEKL. J was trimmed by 0 bases and V by 0 bases; bases with no gene match: 11. CDR3 length equals 18 residues. Written as DNA, the CDR3 is TGCGCCAGCAGCCAAGAAGGCGGGAGCGGGCAAAACTCCTACGAGCAGTACTTC. Translated: CASSQEGGSGQNSYEQYF.

The genes are TRBV6-1 and TRBJ2-4; D is perhaps TRBD2 (5 bases). The germline V gene has CDR1 MNHNS and CDR2 SASEGT. The CDR3 has 14 residues. The germline V and J ends were trimmed by 7 bases and 2 bases, with 12 bases remaining between them. Here the CDR3 reads CASIDPGTKNIQYF. CDR3 nucleotide sequence: TGTGCCAGCATCGACCCCGGGACCAAAAACATTCAGTACTTC.

The chain couples TRBV19 to TRBJ2-7; TRBD2 matches 7 bases. V gave up 5 bases and J gave up 3 bases; unmatched junction bases: 10. The CDR3 covers 15 residues. Germline CDR1 is LNHDA and CDR2 is SQIVND (reference sequence). DNA of the CDR3: TGTGCCAGTAGTTTCAAGCGGGAAGGTCACTACGAGCAGTACTTC. This sequence encodes CASSFKREGHYEQYF.

This rearrangement joins TRBV27 to TRBJ2-7; 12 nucleotides match TRBD2. The CDR3 extends over 17 amino acids. CDR1 and CDR2 from the germline V gene are MNHEY and SMNVEV (reference sequence). Unmatched junction bases numbered 12, after V lost 6 bases and J lost 3 bases. CDR3 nucleotide sequence: TGTGCCAGCAGACGACAGGCCGGGACTAGCGGGTACTACGAGCAGTACTTC. Protein: CASRRQAGTSGYYEQYF.

The chain couples TRBV11-2 to TRBJ1-4, with a weak D call TRBD1 (5 bases). Germline CDR1 and CDR2: SGHAT and FQNNGV. V was pared by 2 bases and J by 6 bases, with 13 bases between. This CDR3 comprises 15 residues. The CDR3 DNA sequence: TGTGCCAGCAGCTTACTGGGCAGGGACCATGAAAAACTGTTTTTT. This translates into CASSLLGRDHEKLFF.

The V and J genes are TRBV2 and TRBJ2-2; D gene uncertain. The CDR3 is 14 amino acids. Trimming stripped 2 bases from V and 3 bases from J, with 7 bases between. CDR1 is SNHLY, CDR2 FYNNEI, per germline. As DNA, the CDR3 is TGTGCCAGCAGTGAAAACCCGTACACCGGGGAGCTGTTTTTT. As protein: CASSENPYTGELFF. Combining the CDR3 with reference TRBV2 and TRBJ2-2 gives the whole variable domain EPEVTQTPSHQVTQMGQEVILRCVPISNHLYFYWYRQILGQKVEFLVSFYNNEISEKSEIFDDQFSVERPDGSNFTLKIRSTKLEDSAMYFCASSENPYTGELFFGEGSRLTVL.